This T cell receptor (beta chain) was observed in a study of blood T cell repertoires in COVID-19. Assay used: immunoSEQ multiplex PCR; TCRdb lists only in-frame clones, some missing. The repertoire holds about 160,000 clones, with approximately 80% as singletons. Material for sequencing was peripheral blood. The TCR was taken from a woman aged 80 or over with acute or convalescent COVID-19.

The CDR3 DNA sequence: TGTGCCAGTAGTCCCACCCGAGGGGGAAGGGGCAATCAGCCCCAGCATTTT. Its translation: CASSPTRGGRGNQPQHF. The V and J genes are TRBV19 and TRBJ1-5, with D possibly TRBD1 on 6 matching bases. CDR3 length: 17 residues. The V and J ends lost 5 bases and 2 bases respectively, with 19 bases between them. Germline V lookup: CDR1 LNHDA, CDR2 SQIVND (reference sequence).